Sequencing of this TCR beta chain was carried out in a study of CD4 and CD8 cells across lung adenocarcinoma regions. The patients had localized lung adenocarcinoma, a non-small cell subtype. In germline, CDR1 is MNHNS, CDR2 SASEGT. The CDR3 is 18 residues long. On this clonotype itself: One end of the junction varies from germline; a read error may be responsible.

TCRdb re-called the PCR reads with MiXCR, one entry per CDR3 protein. The data contain around 10,000 distinct CDR3 sequences, 46% of them singletons. The source is a male donor with lung adenocarcinoma. The CD4 and CD8 labels of this study may be unreliable. The rearrangement joins TRBV6-1 to TRBJ2-3; 8 nucleotides line up with TRBD2. The sequenced sample was CD8+ T cells from the margin of a lung tumor. The CDR3 protein is CASRGFVRRAGAKDTQYF. The CDR3 bases are TGTGCCAGCAGGGGTTTTGTCCGGAGAGCGGGAGCGAAAGACACGCAGTACTTT.